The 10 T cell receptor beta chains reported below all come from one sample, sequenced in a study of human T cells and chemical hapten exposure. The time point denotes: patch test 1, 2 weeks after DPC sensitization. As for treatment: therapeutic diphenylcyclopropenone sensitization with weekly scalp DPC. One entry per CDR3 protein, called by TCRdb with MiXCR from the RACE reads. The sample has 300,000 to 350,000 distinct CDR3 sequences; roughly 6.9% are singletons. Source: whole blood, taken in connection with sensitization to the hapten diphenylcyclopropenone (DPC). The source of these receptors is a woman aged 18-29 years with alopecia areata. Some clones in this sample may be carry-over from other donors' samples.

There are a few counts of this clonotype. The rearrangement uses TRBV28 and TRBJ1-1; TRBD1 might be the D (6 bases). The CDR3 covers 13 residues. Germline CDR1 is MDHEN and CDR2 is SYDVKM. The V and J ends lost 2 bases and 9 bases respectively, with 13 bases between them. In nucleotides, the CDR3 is TGTGCCAGCAGTTTAGGGCGGACAGAGAAAGCTTTCTTT. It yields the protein CASSLGRTEKAFF.

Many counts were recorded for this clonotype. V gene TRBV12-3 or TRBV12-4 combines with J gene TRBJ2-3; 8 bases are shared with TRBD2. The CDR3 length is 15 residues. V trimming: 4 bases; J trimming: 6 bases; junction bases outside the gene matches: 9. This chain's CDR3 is CASSSGLANRDTQYF. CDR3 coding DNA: TGTGCCAGCAGTTCAGGACTAGCAAACAGGGATACGCAGTATTTT.

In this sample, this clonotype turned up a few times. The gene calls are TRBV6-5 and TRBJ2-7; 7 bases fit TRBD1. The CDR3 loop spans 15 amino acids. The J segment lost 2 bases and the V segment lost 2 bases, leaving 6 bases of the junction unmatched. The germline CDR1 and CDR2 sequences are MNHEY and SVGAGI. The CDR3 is CASSYKRQGAYEQYF. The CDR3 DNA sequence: TGTGCCAGCAGTTACAAACGACAGGGTGCCTACGAGCAGTACTTC.

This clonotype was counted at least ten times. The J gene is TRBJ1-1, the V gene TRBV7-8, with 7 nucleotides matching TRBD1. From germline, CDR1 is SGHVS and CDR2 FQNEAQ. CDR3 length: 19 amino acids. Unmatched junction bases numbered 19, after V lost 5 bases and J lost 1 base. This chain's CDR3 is CASSPQTYRGRVSNTEAFF. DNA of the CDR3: TGTGCCAGCAGCCCACAGACGTACAGGGGACGGGTATCGAACACTGAAGCTTTCTTT.

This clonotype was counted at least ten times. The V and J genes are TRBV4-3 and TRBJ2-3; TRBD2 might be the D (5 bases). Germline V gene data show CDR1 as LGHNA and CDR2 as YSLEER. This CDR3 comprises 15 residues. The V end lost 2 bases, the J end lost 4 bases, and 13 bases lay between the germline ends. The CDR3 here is CASSQRPLAADTQYF. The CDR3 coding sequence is TGCGCCAGCAGCCAAAGGCCTCTAGCAGCAGATACGCAGTATTTT.

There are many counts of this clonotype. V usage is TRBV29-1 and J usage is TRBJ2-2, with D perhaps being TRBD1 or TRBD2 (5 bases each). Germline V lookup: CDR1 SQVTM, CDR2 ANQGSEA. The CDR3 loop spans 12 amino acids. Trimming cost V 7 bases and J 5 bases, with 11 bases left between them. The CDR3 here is CSGPGPTGELFF. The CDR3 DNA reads TGCAGCGGCCCGGGACCGACCGGGGAGCTGTTTTTT.

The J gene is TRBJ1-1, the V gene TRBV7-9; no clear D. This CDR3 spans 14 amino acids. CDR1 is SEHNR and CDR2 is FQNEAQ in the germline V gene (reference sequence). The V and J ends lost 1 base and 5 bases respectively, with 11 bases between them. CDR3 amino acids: CASSLVGSGTEAFF. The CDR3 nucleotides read TGTGCCAGCAGCTTAGTTGGCTCGGGGACTGAAGCTTTCTTT. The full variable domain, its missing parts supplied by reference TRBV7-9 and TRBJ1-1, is DTGVSQNPRHKITKRGQNVTFRCDPISEHNRLYWYRQTLGQGPEFLTYFQNEAQLEKSRLLSDRFSAERPKGSFSTLEIQRTEQGDSAMYLCASSLVGSGTEAFFGQGTRLTVV.

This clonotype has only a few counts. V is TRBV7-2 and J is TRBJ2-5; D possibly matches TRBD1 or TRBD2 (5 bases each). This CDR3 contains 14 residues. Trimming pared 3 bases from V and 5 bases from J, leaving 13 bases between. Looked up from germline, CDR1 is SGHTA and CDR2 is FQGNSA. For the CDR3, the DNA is TGTGCCAGCAGCTTTCGAGGGGCTTCCGAGACCCAGTACTTC. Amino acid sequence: CASSFRGASETQYF.

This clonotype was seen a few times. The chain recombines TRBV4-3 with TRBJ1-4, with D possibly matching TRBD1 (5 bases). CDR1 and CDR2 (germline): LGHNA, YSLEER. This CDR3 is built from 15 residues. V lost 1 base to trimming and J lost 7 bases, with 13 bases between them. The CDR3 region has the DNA TGCGCCAGCAGCCAAGGGGGGGGGATCCGTGAAAAACTGTTTTTT. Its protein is CASSQGGGIREKLFF.

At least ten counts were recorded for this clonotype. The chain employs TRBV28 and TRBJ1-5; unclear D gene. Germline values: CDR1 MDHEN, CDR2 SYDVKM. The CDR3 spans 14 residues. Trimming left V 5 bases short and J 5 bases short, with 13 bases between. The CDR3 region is CASSDNLRDQPQHF. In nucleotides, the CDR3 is TGTGCCAGCAGTGACAACCTACGGGATCAGCCCCAGCATTTT.